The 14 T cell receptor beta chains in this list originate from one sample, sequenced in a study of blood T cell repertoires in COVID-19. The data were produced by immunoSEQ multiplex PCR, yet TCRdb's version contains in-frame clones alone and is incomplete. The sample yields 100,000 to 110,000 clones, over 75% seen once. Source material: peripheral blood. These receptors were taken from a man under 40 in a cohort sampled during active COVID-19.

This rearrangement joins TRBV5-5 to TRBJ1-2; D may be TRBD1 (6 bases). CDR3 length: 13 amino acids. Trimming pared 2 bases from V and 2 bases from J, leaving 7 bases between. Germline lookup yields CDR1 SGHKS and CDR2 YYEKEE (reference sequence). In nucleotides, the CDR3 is TGTGCCAGCAGCTTTGACAGGAACTATGGCTACACCTTC. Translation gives CASSFDRNYGYTF.

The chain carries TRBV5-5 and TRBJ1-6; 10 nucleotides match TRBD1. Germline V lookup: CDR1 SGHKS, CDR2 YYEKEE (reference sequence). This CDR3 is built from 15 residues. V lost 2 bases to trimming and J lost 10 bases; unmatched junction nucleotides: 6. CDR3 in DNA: TGTGCCAGCAGCTTCTCCGGGACAGGGGACTCACCCCTCCACTTT. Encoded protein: CASSFSGTGDSPLHF.

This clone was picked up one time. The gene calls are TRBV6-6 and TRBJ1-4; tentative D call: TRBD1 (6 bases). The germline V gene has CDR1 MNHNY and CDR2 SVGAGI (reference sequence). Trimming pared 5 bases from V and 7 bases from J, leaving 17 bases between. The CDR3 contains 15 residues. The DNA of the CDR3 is TGTGCCAGCAGTGTGCGGGGGGCGACGCGTGAAAAACTGTTTTTT. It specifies CASSVRGATREKLFF.

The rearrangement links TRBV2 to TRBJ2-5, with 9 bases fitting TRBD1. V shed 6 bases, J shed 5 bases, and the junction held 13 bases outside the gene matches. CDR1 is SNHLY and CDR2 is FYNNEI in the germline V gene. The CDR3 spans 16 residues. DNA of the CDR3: TGTGCCAGCAGGGAACGACCGGGACAGGGAGGGGAGACCCAGTACTTC. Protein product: CASRERPGQGGETQYF.

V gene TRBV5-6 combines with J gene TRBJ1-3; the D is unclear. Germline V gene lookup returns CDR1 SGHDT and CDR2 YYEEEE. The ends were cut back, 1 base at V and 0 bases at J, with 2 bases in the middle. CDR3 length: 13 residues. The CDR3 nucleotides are TGTGCCAGCAGCTTGTACTCTGGAAACACCATATATTTT. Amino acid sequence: CASSLYSGNTIYF.

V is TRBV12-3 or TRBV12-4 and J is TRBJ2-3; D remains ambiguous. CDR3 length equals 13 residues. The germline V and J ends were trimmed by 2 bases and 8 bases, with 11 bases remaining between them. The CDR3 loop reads CASSLNVAATQYF. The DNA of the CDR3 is TGTGCCAGCAGTTTAAATGTAGCAGCTACGCAGTATTTT.

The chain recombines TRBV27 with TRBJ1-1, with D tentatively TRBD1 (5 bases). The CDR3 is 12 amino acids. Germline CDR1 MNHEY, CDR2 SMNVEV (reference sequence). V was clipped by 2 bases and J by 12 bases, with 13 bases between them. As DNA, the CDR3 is TGTGCCAGCAGTTTACCAGGGATGGGTACTTTCTTT. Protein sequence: CASSLPGMGTFF.

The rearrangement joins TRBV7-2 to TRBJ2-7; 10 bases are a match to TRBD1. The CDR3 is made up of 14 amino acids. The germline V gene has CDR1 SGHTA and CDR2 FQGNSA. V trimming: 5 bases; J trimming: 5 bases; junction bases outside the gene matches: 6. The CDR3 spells CASSPDRGLDEQYF. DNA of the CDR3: TGTGCCAGCAGCCCCGACAGGGGGCTGGACGAGCAGTACTTC.

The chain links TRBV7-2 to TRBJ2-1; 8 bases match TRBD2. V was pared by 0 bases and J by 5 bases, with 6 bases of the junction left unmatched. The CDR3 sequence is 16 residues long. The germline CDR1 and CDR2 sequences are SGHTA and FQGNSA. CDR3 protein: CASSLAPGGQNNEQFF. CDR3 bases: TGTGCCAGCAGCTTAGCCCCGGGGGGGCAAAACAATGAGCAGTTCTTC.

CDR3 DNA: TGTGCTAGTGGTTTGGTGCTGACAGGCACAGATACGCAGTATTTT. Protein: CASGLVLTGTDTQYF. The genes are TRBV12-5 and TRBJ2-3, with D perhaps matching TRBD1 (5 bases). Germline V gene sequence: CDR1 LGHNT, CDR2 FRNRAP. V dropped 0 bases and J dropped 1 base, with 8 bases sitting between them. This CDR3 is built from 15 residues. Using reference TRBV12-5 and TRBJ2-3 for the parts outside the CDR3, the full variable domain is DARVTQTPRHKVTEMGQEVTMRCQPILGHNTVFWYRQTMMQGLELLAYFRNRAPLDDSGMPKDRFSAEMPDATLATLKIQPSEPRDSAVYFCASGLVLTGTDTQYFGPGTRLTVL.

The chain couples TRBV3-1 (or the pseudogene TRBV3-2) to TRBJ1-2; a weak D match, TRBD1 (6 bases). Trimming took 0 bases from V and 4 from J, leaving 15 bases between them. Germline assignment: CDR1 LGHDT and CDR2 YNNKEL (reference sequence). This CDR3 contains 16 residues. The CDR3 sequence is CASSQEALQGSYGYTF. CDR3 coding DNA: TGTGCCAGCAGCCAAGAAGCCCTCCAGGGGTCCTATGGCTACACCTTC.

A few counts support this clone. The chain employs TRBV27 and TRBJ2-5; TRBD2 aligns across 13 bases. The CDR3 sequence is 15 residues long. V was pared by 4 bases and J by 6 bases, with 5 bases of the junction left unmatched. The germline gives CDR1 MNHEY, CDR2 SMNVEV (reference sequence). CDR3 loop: CASSSLAGGPQTQYF. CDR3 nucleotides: TGTGCCAGCAGTTCACTAGCGGGGGGGCCTCAGACCCAGTACTTC.

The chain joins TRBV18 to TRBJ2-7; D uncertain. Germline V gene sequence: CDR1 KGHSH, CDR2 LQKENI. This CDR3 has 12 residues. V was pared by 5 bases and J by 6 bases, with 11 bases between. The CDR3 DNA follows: TGTGCCAGCTCAAATGTAGCAACCGAGCAGTACTTC. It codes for CASSNVATEQYF.

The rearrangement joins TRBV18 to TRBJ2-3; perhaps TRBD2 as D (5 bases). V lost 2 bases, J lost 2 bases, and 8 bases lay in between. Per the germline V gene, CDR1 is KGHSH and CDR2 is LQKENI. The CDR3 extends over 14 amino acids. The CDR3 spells CASSPTSSTDTQYF. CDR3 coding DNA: TGTGCCAGCTCACCAACTAGTTCCACAGATACGCAGTATTTT.